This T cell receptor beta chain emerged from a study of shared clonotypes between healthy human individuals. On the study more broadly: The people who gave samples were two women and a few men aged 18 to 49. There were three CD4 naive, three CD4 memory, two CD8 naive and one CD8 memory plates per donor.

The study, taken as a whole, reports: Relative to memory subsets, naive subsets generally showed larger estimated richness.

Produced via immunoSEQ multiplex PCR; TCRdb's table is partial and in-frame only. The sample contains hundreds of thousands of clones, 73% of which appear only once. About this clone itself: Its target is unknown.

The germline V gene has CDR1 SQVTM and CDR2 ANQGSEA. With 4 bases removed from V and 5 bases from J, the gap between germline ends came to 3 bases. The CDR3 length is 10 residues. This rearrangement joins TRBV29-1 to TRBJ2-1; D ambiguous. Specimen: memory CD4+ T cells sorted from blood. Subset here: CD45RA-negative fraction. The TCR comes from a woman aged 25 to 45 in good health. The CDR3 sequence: CSVAHNEQFF. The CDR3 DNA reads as TGCAGCGTTGCCCACAATGAGCAGTTCTTC.